This TCR beta chain was sequenced in a study of blood T cell repertoires in COVID-19. Background on the study: Some COVID-19 samples were acute and others convalescent; all came from the United States, Italy and Spain. PBMCs, B-cell-depleted T cells, or T cells provided the cDNA or gDNA that made up the material.

Seattle's cohort entered during active infection and was followed longitudinally. CDR1 is SGHKS, CDR2 YYEKEE, per germline (reference sequence). This CDR3 comprises 15 residues. V trimming: 5 bases; J trimming: 7 bases; junction bases outside the gene matches: 12. In the study's own analysis: Amplification of reference gene primers was used by the study to estimate nucleated cell counts. The protocol was immunoSEQ multiplex PCR, while the TCRdb copy is restricted to in-frame clones and leaves out a portion. That table furnishes V, J and clone size, whereas the DNA furnished D and trimming. The sample has roughly 230,000 clones, approximately 85% seen once.

This receptor was obtained from a man aged 50-59 years with COVID-19, enrolled during active disease. The sample consisted of peripheral blood. This rearrangement joins TRBV5-5 to TRBJ1-2, with 9 nucleotides matching TRBD1. Here the CDR3 DNA reads TGTGCCAGCAGTATGTTGGGACAGGGCTCGCGTGGCTACACCTTC. This codes for CASSMLGQGSRGYTF.